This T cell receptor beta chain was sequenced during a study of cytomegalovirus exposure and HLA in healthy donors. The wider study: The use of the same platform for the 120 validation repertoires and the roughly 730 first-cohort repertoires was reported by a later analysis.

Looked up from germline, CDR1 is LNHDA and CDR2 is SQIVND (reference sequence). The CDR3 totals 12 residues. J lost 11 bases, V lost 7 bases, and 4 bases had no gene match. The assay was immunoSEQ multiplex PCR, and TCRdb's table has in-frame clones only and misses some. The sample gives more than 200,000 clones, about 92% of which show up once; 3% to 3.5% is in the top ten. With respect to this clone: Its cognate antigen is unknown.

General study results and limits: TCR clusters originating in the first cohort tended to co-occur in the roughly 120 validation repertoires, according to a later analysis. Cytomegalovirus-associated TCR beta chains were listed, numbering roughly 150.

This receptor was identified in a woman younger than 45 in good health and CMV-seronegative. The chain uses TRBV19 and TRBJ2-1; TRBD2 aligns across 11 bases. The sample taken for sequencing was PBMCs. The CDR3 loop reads CASIGTSGKQFF. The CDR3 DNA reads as TGTGCCAGTATAGGGACTAGCGGCAAGCAGTTCTTC.